Below, 21 T cell receptor beta chains from the same sample are listed, as sequenced in a study of blood T cell repertoires in COVID-19. The repertoire was sequenced with immunoSEQ multiplex PCR; TCRdb's copy has only in-frame clones and lacks some. The data hold roughly 190,000 clones, with around 90% observed a single time. The sample was peripheral blood. The receptors were gathered from a man aged 45 to 65 with acute or convalescent COVID-19.

This clone appeared a single time. The V gene is TRBV28, the J gene TRBJ1-5; a possible D gene is TRBD1 (5 bases). The CDR3 contains 13 residues. Germline V gene data show CDR1 as MDHEN and CDR2 as SYDVKM. V shed 6 bases and J shed 3 bases, with 9 bases lying between them. The CDR3 loop reads CASSDSNNQPQHF. As DNA, the CDR3 is TGTGCCAGCAGCGACAGCAACAATCAGCCCCAGCATTTT.

The V call is TRBV21-1, the J call TRBJ2-7; the table assigns TRBD2, which was not confirmed against the DNA. TRBV21-1 is labeled a pseudogene. The CDR3 totals 14 residues. The CDR3 reads CASNPAGETYEQYF. CDR3 sequence (DNA): TGTGCCAGCAACCCAGCGGGAGAAACATACGAGCAGTACTTC.

The rearrangement uses TRBV28 and TRBJ1-5; D unclear. This CDR3 is built from 14 residues. Trimming stripped 4 bases from V and 0 bases from J, with 7 bases between. Germline V gives CDR1 MDHEN, CDR2 SYDVKM. The CDR3 DNA reads TGTGCCAGCAGTTCCACATATAGCAATCAGCCCCAGCATTTT. It specifies CASSSTYSNQPQHF.

The chain joins TRBV7-3 to TRBJ2-1; 8 bases fit TRBD1. CDR3 size: 15 residues. Trimming cost V 2 bases and J 4 bases; bases outside gene matches: 4. Germline V gene sequence: CDR1 SGHTA, CDR2 FQGTGA. The CDR3 region has the DNA TGTGCCAGCAGCTTACCCGACAGGGGATACAATGAGCAGTTCTTC. This sequence encodes CASSLPDRGYNEQFF.

The gene calls are TRBV3-1 (or the pseudogene TRBV3-2) and TRBJ1-2, with a possible D match to TRBD1 (5 bases). The CDR3 has 14 residues. V was pared by 3 bases and J by 4 bases, with 12 bases between. Germline V gives CDR1 LGHDT, CDR2 YNNKEL (reference sequence). The CDR3 DNA reads as TGTGCCAGCAGCCAGGAGGGTGGGACCTATGGCTACACCTTC. Encoded protein: CASSQEGGTYGYTF.

This clone was counted between two and nine times. The chain is built from TRBV14 and TRBJ1-2, with TRBD1 matching over 7 bases. With V trimmed by 3 bases and J by 2 bases, 18 bases remained unmatched. CDR1 is SGHDN, CDR2 FVKESK, per germline. CDR3 length: 19 amino acids. The DNA for the CDR3 is TGTGCCAGCAGCCATAACACCGGGACAGCCCGCATCCCAAACTATGGCTACACCTTC. Its protein is CASSHNTGTARIPNYGYTF.

The rearrangement joins TRBV2 to TRBJ1-5, with 7 bases fitting TRBD1. CDR3 length: 15 residues. V gave up 3 bases and J gave up 4 bases; unmatched junction bases: 6. CDR1 and CDR2 (germline): SNHLY, FYNNEI. The CDR3: CASSESGTVNQPQHF. DNA for the CDR3: TGTGCCAGCAGTGAGTCAGGGACAGTAAATCAGCCCCAGCATTTT.

This chain joins TRBV28 and TRBJ1-1, with D unclear. This CDR3 spans 15 amino acids. V lost 2 bases to trimming and J lost 3 bases, with 13 bases between them. Germline assignment: CDR1 MDHEN and CDR2 SYDVKM. The CDR3 loop reads CASSLGTYGDTEAFF. As DNA, the CDR3 is TGTGCCAGCAGTTTAGGAACTTACGGGGACACTGAAGCTTTCTTT.

This chain joins TRBV4-2 and TRBJ2-7; D may be TRBD1 (5 bases). The CDR3 has 14 residues. Germline-derived CDR1 and CDR2 are LGHNA and YNFKEQ. Trimming cost V 2 bases and J 2 bases, with 10 bases left between them. CDR3 protein: CASSQTDRAYEQYF. The CDR3 coding sequence is TGTGCCAGCAGCCAAACCGACAGAGCCTACGAGCAGTACTTC.

The chain links TRBV10-3 to TRBJ1-1; a weak D match, TRBD1 (5 bases). Germline V gene data show CDR1 as ENHRY and CDR2 as SYGVKD. This CDR3 has 15 residues. With 4 bases removed from V and 5 bases from J, the gap between germline ends came to 17 bases. CDR3 in amino acids: CAISGWDLANTEAFF. In nucleotides, the CDR3 is TGTGCCATCAGTGGGTGGGACTTGGCTAATACTGAAGCTTTCTTT.

The V and J genes are TRBV10-3 and TRBJ2-3; D possibly corresponds to TRBD2 (5 bases). The V gene's germline CDR1 is ENHRY and CDR2 SYGVKD. CDR3 length: 15 residues. The V end lost 2 bases, the J end lost 0 bases, and 9 bases lay between the germline ends. DNA of the CDR3: TGTGCCATCAGTGAGCAGACTATCAGCACAGATACGCAGTATTTT. It yields the protein CAISEQTISTDTQYF.

V and J are TRBV2 and TRBJ1-6, with D possibly matching TRBD1 (6 bases). Germline CDR1 reads SNHLY; CDR2 reads FYNNEI. This CDR3 contains 15 residues. V lost 8 bases and J 1 base, leaving 12 bases between the germline ends. The CDR3 DNA sequence: TGTGCCAGCGGACAACAGGGTTCCTATAATTCACCCCTCCACTTT. This gives the protein CASGQQGSYNSPLHF.

V and J are TRBV24-1 and TRBJ1-5; no clear D. Deletions cut 5 bases from V and 6 bases from J, with 10 bases between. This CDR3 region has 13 residues. CDR1 and CDR2 from the germline V gene are KGHDR and SFDVKD. This CDR3 reads CATSGGEAQPQHF. The CDR3 DNA sequence: TGTGCCACCAGTGGCGGGGAGGCTCAGCCCCAGCATTTT.

The CDR3 DNA reads as TGTGCCAGCACCCCAGGGGTGGGCTACGAGCAGTACTTC. It is translated as CASTPGVGYEQYF. J is TRBJ2-7 and V is TRBV7-2; TRBD1 is a possible D gene (6 bases). The ends were cut back, 7 bases at V and 3 bases at J, with 13 bases in the middle. There are 13 residues in the CDR3. Per germline, CDR1 SGHTA and CDR2 FQGNSA. Based on the CDR3 plus reference TRBV7-2 and TRBJ2-7, the full variable domain is GAGVSQSPSNKVTEKGKDVELRCDPISGHTALYWYRQSLGQGLEFLIYFQGNSAPDKSGLPSDRFSAERTGGSVSTLTIQRTQQEDSAVYLCASTPGVGYEQYFGPGTRLTVT.

The rearrangement joins TRBV19 to TRBJ1-1, with 7 bases identical to TRBD1. V was pared by 3 bases and J by 1 base, with 11 bases of the junction left unmatched. The CDR3 loop spans 17 amino acids. Germline CDR1 reads LNHDA; CDR2 reads SQIVND (reference sequence). Here the CDR3 reads CASSILPSQGGNTEAFF. CDR3 sequence (DNA): TGTGCCAGTAGTATTTTACCCTCCCAGGGGGGGAACACTGAAGCTTTCTTT.

The chain combines TRBV18 with TRBJ2-1; D perhaps matches TRBD2 (5 bases). The germline V and J ends were trimmed by 5 bases and 6 bases, with 17 bases remaining between them. Germline V gives CDR1 KGHSH, CDR2 LQKENI. The CDR3 covers 15 residues. CDR3 loop: CASSDALPRGNEQFF. In DNA, the CDR3 is TGTGCCAGCTCAGATGCACTCCCTCGGGGCAATGAGCAGTTCTTC.

The chain carries TRBV28 and TRBJ1-4; 9 nucleotides match TRBD1. The CDR3 spans 14 residues. The germline V gene has CDR1 MDHEN and CDR2 SYDVKM. J was trimmed by 8 bases and V by 7 bases; bases with no gene match: 8. The DNA of the CDR3 is TGTGCCAGCAAGGGACAGGGAGAGTCCGAAAAACTGTTTTTT. Translation gives CASKGQGESEKLFF.

This chain links TRBV13 with TRBJ1-3; D perhaps matches TRBD1 (6 bases). Germline V gives CDR1 PRHDT, CDR2 FYEKMQ (reference sequence). With 0 bases removed from V and 4 bases from J, the gap between germline ends came to 10 bases. The CDR3 consists of 15 residues. DNA of the CDR3: TGTGCCAGCAGCTTAGGGCGGGGGCACGGAAACACCATATATTTT. Its protein is CASSLGRGHGNTIYF.

CDR3 region: CASSLGQLLNQPQHF. The DNA for the CDR3 is TGTGCCAGCAGCTTAGGACAGCTTCTCAATCAGCCCCAGCATTTT. V and J are TRBV7-2 and TRBJ1-5; D may be TRBD1 (5 bases). The CDR3 covers 15 residues. Between the trimmed V and J ends, which lost 1 base and 3 bases, there was a span of 10 bases. The germline CDR1 and CDR2 sequences are SGHTA and FQGNSA.

The chain uses TRBV28 and TRBJ1-2; 7 bases match TRBD1. CDR3 length: 15 amino acids. Germline lookup yields CDR1 MDHEN and CDR2 SYDVKM. The V segment lost 5 bases and the J segment 0 bases; nucleotides outside the gene matches: 6. CDR3 sequence: CASSGWDSANYGYTF. In nucleotides, the CDR3 is TGTGCCAGCAGTGGGTGGGACAGCGCTAACTATGGCTACACCTTC.

The chain joins TRBV7-2 to TRBJ2-7, with D unresolved. This CDR3 spans 13 amino acids. Germline CDR1 SGHTA, CDR2 FQGNSA. V gave up 3 bases and J gave up 2 bases, with 8 bases separating them. The CDR3 region has the DNA TGTGCCAGCAGCTTCGGTGGTCCCTACGAGCAGTACTTC. It is translated as CASSFGGPYEQYF.